This TCR beta chain emerged from a study of early stage breast cancer tumors. Concerning this clone: Its antigen is unidentified.

This CDR3 is built from 16 residues. The germline gives CDR1 SGDLS, CDR2 YYNGEE. Trimming removed 3 bases from V and 5 bases from J; junction bases left unmatched: 10. Whole-study findings and limits: Commonly generated sequences made up most enriched TCRB sequences shared between patients.

Sequencing used immunoSEQ multiplex PCR; TCRdb keeps in-frame clones, though not all of them. Here the sample spans tens of thousands of clones, approximately 90% being singletons. Specimen: blood. This TCR was sampled from a person in their 70s with breast cancer. This sequence joins TRBV9 and TRBJ2-5, with 10 positions matching TRBD2. The CDR3 DNA reads TGTGCCAGCAGCGCCCCAAAGCGGGAGGGCCGGGAGACCCAGTACTTC. Its protein is CASSAPKREGRETQYF. Full variable domain (outside the CDR3, taken from reference TRBV9 and TRBJ2-5): DSGVTQTPKHLITATGQRVTLRCSPRSGDLSVYWYQQSLDQGLQFLIQYYNGEERAKGNILERFSAQQFPDLHSELNLSSLELGDSALYFCASSAPKREGRETQYFGPGTRLLVL.